A selection of T cell receptor beta chains follows, all from one sample in a study of cytomegalovirus exposure and HLA in healthy donors. Measured with immunoSEQ multiplex PCR; TCRdb has only the in-frame clones, and not every one. The sample's table shows 200,000 to 250,000 clones. Source material: PBMCs. All receptors come from a girl aged 2 to 10 in good health and CMV-seropositive. The CDR3 runs from the conserved cysteine through the conserved F or W.

TRBV28	TRBJ1-5	CASYRDRVNQPQHF
TRBV30	TRBJ1-3	CAWILSGNTIYF
TRBV7-9	TRBJ2-5	CASGPSSGGGETQYF
TRBV5-1	TRBJ1-4	CASSVTTGATEKLFF
TRBV7-9	TRBJ2-1	CASSLVGSGVLRTYNEQFF
TRBV14	TRBJ1-1	CASSQFGAEAFF
TRBV7-2	TRBJ1-1	CASSFAGQTNTEAFF
TRBV5-1	TRBJ1-1	CASSLGTGMNTEAFF
TRBV7-9	TRBJ1-2	CASSFTGNYGYTF
TRBV5-1	TRBJ2-5	CASSWGRQGVTSASLQETQYF
TRBV7-9	TRBJ2-1	CASSLDGNEQFF
TRBV12-5	TRBJ1-1	CASGPGQLRNTEAFF
TRBV4-2	TRBJ2-7	CASSLLQGPSEQYF
TRBV4-1	TRBJ2-3	CASSPGTESNTDTQYF
TRBV6-4	TRBJ1-2	CASSDVPGQGENNYGYTF
TRBV6-1	TRBJ1-5	CASSQQVLQHF
TRBV18	TRBJ2-5	CASSPSGNGETQYF
TRBV19	TRBJ1-2	CASSPRQGQGYGYTF
TRBV2	TRBJ2-3	CASSERQPDTQYF
TRBV27	TRBJ1-5	CASSSRPGQGINQPQHF
TRBV19	TRBJ1-1	CASSILRGTEAFF
TRBV27	TRBJ2-7	CASSLDRDYSYEQYF
TRBV6-1	TRBJ2-1	CASSEEVTIYLRNEQFF
TRBV5-4	TRBJ2-2	CASRFDVGTGGTGELFF
TRBV29-1	TRBJ1-5	CSVGPPKGNQPQHF
TRBV18	TRBJ1-5	CASSSGTDSNQPQHF
TRBV7-2	TRBJ2-3	CASSLSGSRTDTQYF
TRBV11-3	TRBJ2-2	CASSLQGGGELFF
TRBV4-2	TRBJ2-3	CASSQLAGPGNTQYF
TRBV28	TRBJ1-1	CAGRNRGDTEAFF
TRBV7-9	TRBJ2-1	CASSLVLAGKDEQFF
TRBV11-2	TRBJ2-7	CASSSQGYEQYF
TRBV4-1	TRBJ1-4	CASSLTGDREKLFF
TRBV5-4	TRBJ1-2	CASTGTGATYGYTF
TRBV28	TRBJ1-2	CASSPGGGALYYGYTF
TRBV30	TRBJ1-1	CAWTLARGTEAFF
TRBV27	TRBJ2-2	CASRGTGGRFGELFF
TRBV19	TRBJ2-5	CASSTGQKQETQYF
TRBV28	TRBJ2-7	CASSFQGPGLTYEQYF
TRBV19	TRBJ2-7	CASSKGAGTGISEQYF
TRBV10-2	TRBJ2-6	CASRASGRAKGANVLTF
TRBV5-1	TRBJ2-1	CASSLVLAGGGYNEQFF
TRBV4-1	TRBJ2-2	CASSQGGTSGWVTGELFF
TRBV6-1	TRBJ2-5	CASSEGQGSQETQYF